One and the same sample provided the 11 T cell receptor beta chains below, sequenced in a study of shared clonotypes between healthy human individuals. Sequenced by immunoSEQ multiplex PCR; TCRdb stores in-frame clones only, minus some. The table shows nearly 750,000 clones, with 72% occurring only once. Input material: memory CD4+ T cells sorted from blood. Subset defined: CD45RA-negative fraction. These receptors were collected from a woman under 40 in good health.

The chain joins TRBV19 to TRBJ2-2; D is perhaps TRBD2 (6 bases). The CDR3 is 15 amino acids. CDR1 is LNHDA and CDR2 is SQIVND in the germline V gene (reference sequence). V was shortened by 0 bases and J by 5 bases, with 10 bases between the two germline ends. CDR3 sequence (DNA): TGTGCCAGTAGTATAGACCGCGGGGAAACCGGGGAGCTGTTTTTT. This translates into CASSIDRGETGELFF.

The chain employs TRBV9 and TRBJ2-3; no clear D gene. The ends were cut back, 4 bases at V and 5 bases at J, with 8 bases in the middle. The CDR3 length is 12 residues. CDR1 and CDR2 (germline): SGDLS, YYNGEE. This CDR3 reads CASSTHEDTQYF. DNA for the CDR3: TGTGCCAGCAGCACCCACGAAGATACGCAGTATTTT.

On this clone itself: This CDR3 is also generated by other DNA sequences in the sample. The chain combines TRBV29-1 with TRBJ2-5; possible D gene TRBD2, 5 bases. This CDR3 is built from 10 residues. The V end was cut by 6 bases, the J end by 3 bases, with 5 bases between. Germline V gives CDR1 SQVTM, CDR2 ANQGSEA. CDR3 in amino acids: CSVGEETQYF. DNA for the CDR3: TGCAGCGTGGGAGAAGAGACCCAGTACTTC. The variable domain in full, completed from reference TRBV29-1 and TRBJ2-5, reads SAVISQKPSRDICQRGTSLTIQCQVDSQVTMMFWYRQQPGQSLTLIATANQGSEATYESGFVIDKFPISRPNLTFSTLTVSNMSPEDSSIYLCSVGEETQYFGPGTRLLVL.

This chain links TRBV29-1 with TRBJ1-2, with 8 bases fitting TRBD1. Trimming removed 0 bases from V and 8 bases from J; junction bases left unmatched: 11. The CDR3 spans 15 residues. Germline V gene data show CDR1 as SQVTM and CDR2 as ANQGSEA. This CDR3 reads CSVEDEGTGKRGYTF. The DNA for the CDR3 is TGCAGCGTTGAAGATGAGGGGACAGGAAAGCGAGGCTACACCTTC.

A single count supports this clone. The V gene is TRBV7-8, the J gene TRBJ2-7, with 14 bases fitting TRBD2. V dropped 5 bases and J dropped 4; count of bases not matched to a gene: 4. CDR3 length: 15 residues. Looked up from germline, CDR1 is SGHVS and CDR2 is FQNEAQ. The CDR3 DNA follows: TGTGCCAGCAGCGGCAGGACTAGCGGGAGGTACGAGCAGTACTTC. Protein sequence: CASSGRTSGRYEQYF.

This clone was detected only a few times. The chain uses TRBV28 and TRBJ1-2, with D hard to call. Between the trimmed V and J ends, which lost 8 bases and 2 bases, there was a span of 12 bases. This CDR3 has 13 amino acids. Germline V gene data show CDR1 as MDHEN and CDR2 as SYDVKM. The CDR3 DNA is TGTGCCAGCGGAAGAGTGGGGAACTATGGCTACACCTTC. Translation gives CASGRVGNYGYTF.

The chain uses TRBV6-5 and TRBJ2-7; D may match TRBD1 or TRBD2 (5 bases each). With 6 bases removed from V and 6 bases from J, the gap between germline ends came to 21 bases. Germline V gene data show CDR1 as MNHEY and CDR2 as SVGAGI. The CDR3 is 15 amino acids. This chain's CDR3 is CASSPSRRTGAEQYF. In nucleotides, the CDR3 is TGTGCCAGCAGCCCATCAAGGAGGACCGGGGCCGAGCAGTACTTC.

With respect to this clone: The sample has other DNA sequences that encode this CDR3 too. This chain joins TRBV5-1 and TRBJ1-2; no definite D call. Germline V gene sequence: CDR1 SGHRS, CDR2 YFSETQ. Trimming cost V 4 bases and J 0 bases, with 7 bases left between them. This CDR3 has 13 amino acids. CDR3: CASSPAPNYGYTF. The CDR3 DNA sequence: TGCGCCAGCAGCCCGGCTCCTAACTATGGCTACACCTTC.

This rearrangement joins TRBV27 to TRBJ1-2, with D possibly TRBD1 on 5 matching bases. Trimming pared 8 bases from V and 9 bases from J, leaving 19 bases between. The CDR3 has 13 residues. CDR1 and CDR2 (germline): MNHEY, SMNVEV (reference sequence). CDR3 nucleotide sequence: TGTGCCAGCTCCCGTGGAGGGGAGAGAAGCTACACCTTC. Translation gives CASSRGGERSYTF.

The J gene is TRBJ2-3, the V gene TRBV5-1, with unresolved D. Germline-derived CDR1 and CDR2 are SGHRS and YFSETQ. The V end lost 7 bases, the J end lost 3 bases, and 18 bases lay between the germline ends. CDR3 length: 15 residues. In DNA form, the CDR3 reads TGCGCCAGCCGCACAGAGTACGGTATTACAGATACGCAGTATTTT. It codes for CASRTEYGITDTQYF.

The chain employs TRBV18 and TRBJ2-3; D gene unclear. CDR1 is KGHSH, CDR2 LQKENI, per germline. Trimming took 3 bases from V and 1 from J, leaving 11 bases between them. The CDR3 totals 15 residues. Here the CDR3 reads CASSPPNGGTDTQYF. CDR3 in DNA: TGTGCCAGCTCACCTCCGAATGGTGGCACAGATACGCAGTATTTT.